Detailed here is one T cell receptor (beta chain). This sample stems from a study of blood T cell repertoires in COVID-19. Looking at the study overall: Samples came from the United States, Italy and Spain, spanning acute and convalescent COVID-19.

In the original processing: Estimation of nucleated cell counts was performed using reference gene primer amplification. The repertoire was sequenced with immunoSEQ multiplex PCR; TCRdb's copy has only in-frame clones and lacks some. That table gives V, J and clone size, and the DNA gave D and trimming. The data contain 250,000 to 300,000 clones, around 90% of them singletons. The sequence came from a woman between 35 and 50 years old who had recovered from COVID-19. Specimen: PBMCs or T cells enriched from blood (not recorded which).

Here the CDR3 reads CASSPDKFYGYTF. In nucleotides, the CDR3 is TGTGCCAGCAGCCCGGACAAGTTCTATGGCTACACCTTC. V usage is TRBV7-8 and J usage is TRBJ1-2; perhaps TRBD1 as D (5 bases). Per the germline V gene, CDR1 is SGHVS and CDR2 is FQNEAQ. The CDR3 has 13 residues. The ends were cut back, 5 bases at V and 4 bases at J, with 11 bases in the middle.